The clone carrying this TCR beta chain has just one count. There are 17 residues in the CDR3. Trimming pared 1 base from V and 1 base from J, leaving 16 bases between. Per the germline V gene, CDR1 is LGHDT and CDR2 is YNNKEL (reference sequence). The entry originates in a study of blood T cell repertoires in COVID-19. Study-level information: Material from acute and convalescent COVID-19 was sourced from the United States, Italy and Spain. PBMCs, B-cell-depleted T cells, or T cells were the source of the cDNA or gDNA that made up the material.

Contact with a PCR-confirmed or clinician-diagnosed COVID-19 case occurred within 2 weeks of entry. As processed by the authors: Counts of nucleated cells, estimated from reference gene primer amplification, were obtained. The protocol was immunoSEQ multiplex PCR, while the TCRdb copy is restricted to in-frame clones and leaves out a portion. D and trimming were read from the DNA, whereas the V and J calls and clone size are those reported in that table. This sample yields roughly 430,000 clones, of which about 88% are seen a single time; about 1.4% belongs to the top ten. The receptor's source is a woman aged 18-29 years who had been exposed to COVID-19. This chain connects TRBV3-1 (or the pseudogene TRBV3-2) to TRBJ2-5; no clear D gene. The sequenced material came from PBMCs or T cells enriched from blood (not recorded which). The CDR3 DNA follows: TGTGCCAGCAGCCAAGCCCAGTTTTGGAGTGGCCAAGAGACCCAGTACTTC. Translating gives CASSQAQFWSGQETQYF.